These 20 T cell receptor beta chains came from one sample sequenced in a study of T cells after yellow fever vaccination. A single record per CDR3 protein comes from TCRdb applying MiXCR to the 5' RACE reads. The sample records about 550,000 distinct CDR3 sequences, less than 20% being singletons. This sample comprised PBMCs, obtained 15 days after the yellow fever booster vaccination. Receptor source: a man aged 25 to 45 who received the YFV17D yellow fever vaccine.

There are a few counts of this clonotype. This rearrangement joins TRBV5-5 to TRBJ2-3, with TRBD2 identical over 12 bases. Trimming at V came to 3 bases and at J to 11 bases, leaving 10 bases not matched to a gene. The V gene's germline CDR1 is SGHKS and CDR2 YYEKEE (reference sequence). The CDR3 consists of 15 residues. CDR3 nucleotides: TGTGCCAGCAGCTATACTAGCGGGAGGCCTATAAAGCAGTATTTT. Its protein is CASSYTSGRPIKQYF.

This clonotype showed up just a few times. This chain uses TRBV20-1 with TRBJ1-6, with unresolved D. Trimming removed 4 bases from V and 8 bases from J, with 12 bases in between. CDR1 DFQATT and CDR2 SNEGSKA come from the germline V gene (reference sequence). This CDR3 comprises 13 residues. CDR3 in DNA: TGCAGTGCTACCGATTGGGGTGATTCACCCCTCCACTTT. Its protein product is CSATDWGDSPLHF.

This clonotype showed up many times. CDR3 residues: CSVAVQGSNQPQHF. DNA of the CDR3: TGCAGCGTGGCGGTACAGGGGAGCAATCAGCCCCAGCATTTT. This rearrangement joins TRBV29-1 to TRBJ1-5, with TRBD1 identical over 7 bases. Trimming at V came to 6 bases and at J to 1 base, leaving 6 bases not matched to a gene. The CDR3 loop spans 14 amino acids. In germline, CDR1 is SQVTM, CDR2 ANQGSEA.

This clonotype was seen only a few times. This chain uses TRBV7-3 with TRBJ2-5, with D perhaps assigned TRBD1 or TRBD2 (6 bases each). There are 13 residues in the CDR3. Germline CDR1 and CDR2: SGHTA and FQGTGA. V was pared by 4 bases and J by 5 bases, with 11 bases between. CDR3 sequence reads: CASSSGASETQYF. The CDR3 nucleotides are TGTGCCAGCAGCTCGGGGGCCTCGGAGACCCAGTACTTC.

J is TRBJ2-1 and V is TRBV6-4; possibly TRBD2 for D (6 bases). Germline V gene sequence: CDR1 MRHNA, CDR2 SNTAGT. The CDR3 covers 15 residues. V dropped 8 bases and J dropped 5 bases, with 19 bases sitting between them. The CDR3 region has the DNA TGTGCCAGCTGCCGGGGAGGCCCCCTCCACAATGAGCAGTTCTTC. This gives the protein CASCRGGPLHNEQFF.

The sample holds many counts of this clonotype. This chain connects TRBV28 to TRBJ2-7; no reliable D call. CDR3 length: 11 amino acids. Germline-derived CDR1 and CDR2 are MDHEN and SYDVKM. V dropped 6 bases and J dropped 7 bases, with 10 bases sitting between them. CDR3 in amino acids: CASSKLGEQYF. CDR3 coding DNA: TGTGCCAGCAGCAAGTTGGGTGAGCAGTACTTC.

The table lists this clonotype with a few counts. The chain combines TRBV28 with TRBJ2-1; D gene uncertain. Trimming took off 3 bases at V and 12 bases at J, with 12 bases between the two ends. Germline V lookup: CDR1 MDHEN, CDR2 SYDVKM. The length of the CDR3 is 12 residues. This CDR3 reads CASSFLDVVQFF. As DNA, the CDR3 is TGTGCCAGCAGTTTTTTGGACGTCGTGCAGTTCTTC.

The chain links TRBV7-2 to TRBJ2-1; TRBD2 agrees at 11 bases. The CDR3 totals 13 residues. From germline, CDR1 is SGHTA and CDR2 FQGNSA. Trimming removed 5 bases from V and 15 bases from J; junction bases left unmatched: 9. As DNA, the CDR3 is TGTGCCAGCAGCACCTTAGCGGGAGGGCCCGCGTTCTTC. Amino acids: CASSTLAGGPAFF.

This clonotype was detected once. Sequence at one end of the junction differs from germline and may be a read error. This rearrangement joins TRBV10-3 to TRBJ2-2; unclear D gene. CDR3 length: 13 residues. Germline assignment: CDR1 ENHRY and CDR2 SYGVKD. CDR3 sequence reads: CAISESNAGELFF. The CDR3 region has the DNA TGTGCCATCAGTGAGTCGAACGCCGGGGAGCTGTTTTTT.

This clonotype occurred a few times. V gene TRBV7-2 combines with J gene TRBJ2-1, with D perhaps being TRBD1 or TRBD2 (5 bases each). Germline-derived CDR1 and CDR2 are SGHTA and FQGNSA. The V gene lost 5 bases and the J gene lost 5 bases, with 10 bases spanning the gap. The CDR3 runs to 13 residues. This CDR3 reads CASSLVGDNEQFF. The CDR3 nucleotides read TGTGCCAGCAGCCTTGTGGGGGACAATGAGCAGTTCTTC.

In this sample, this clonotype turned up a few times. The DNA for the CDR3 is TGTGCCAGCAGTTCCGAGTTCCAACTCGAGCAGTACTTC. Its protein product is CASSSEFQLEQYF. This sequence joins TRBV12-3 or TRBV12-4 and TRBJ2-7, with D unresolved. With 4 bases removed from V and 6 bases from J, the gap between germline ends came to 13 bases. The CDR3 has 13 amino acids.

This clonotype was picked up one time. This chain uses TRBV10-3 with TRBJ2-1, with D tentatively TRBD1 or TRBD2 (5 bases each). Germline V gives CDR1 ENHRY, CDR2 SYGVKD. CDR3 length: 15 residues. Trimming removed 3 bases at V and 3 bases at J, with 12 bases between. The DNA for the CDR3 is TGTGCCATCAGTGATACTGGGGCGGGCTACAATGAGCAGTTCTTC. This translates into CAISDTGAGYNEQFF.

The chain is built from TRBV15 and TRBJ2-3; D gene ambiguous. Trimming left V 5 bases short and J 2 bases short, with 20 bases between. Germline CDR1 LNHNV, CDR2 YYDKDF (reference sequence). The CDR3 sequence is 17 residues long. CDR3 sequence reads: CATSVNRPRSFTDTQYF. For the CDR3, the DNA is TGTGCCACCAGCGTCAACCGGCCGCGGAGCTTCACAGATACGCAGTATTTT. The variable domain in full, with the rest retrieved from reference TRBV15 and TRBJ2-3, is DAMVIQNPRYQVTQFGKPVTLSCSQTLNHNVMYWYQQKSSQAPKLLFHYYDKDFNNEADTPDNFQSRRPNTSFCFLDIRSPGLGDTAMYLCATSVNRPRSFTDTQYFGPGTRLTVL.

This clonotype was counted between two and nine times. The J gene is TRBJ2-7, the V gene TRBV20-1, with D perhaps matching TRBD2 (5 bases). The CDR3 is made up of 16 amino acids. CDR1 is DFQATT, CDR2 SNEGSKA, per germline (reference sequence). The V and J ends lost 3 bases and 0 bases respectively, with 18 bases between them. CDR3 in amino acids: CSARPGSEVISYEQYF. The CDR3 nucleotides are TGCAGTGCTAGGCCGGGTAGCGAGGTCATCTCCTACGAGCAGTACTTC.

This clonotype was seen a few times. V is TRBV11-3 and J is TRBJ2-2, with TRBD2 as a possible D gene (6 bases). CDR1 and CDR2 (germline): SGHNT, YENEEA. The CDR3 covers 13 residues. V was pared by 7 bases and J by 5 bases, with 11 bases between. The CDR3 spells CASTPAGTGELFF. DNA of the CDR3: TGTGCCAGCACACCTGCGGGGACCGGGGAGCTGTTTTTT.

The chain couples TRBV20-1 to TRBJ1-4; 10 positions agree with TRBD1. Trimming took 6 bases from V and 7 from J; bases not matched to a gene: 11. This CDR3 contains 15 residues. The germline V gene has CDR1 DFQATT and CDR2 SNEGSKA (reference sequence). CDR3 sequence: CSAKPGQGFSEKLFF. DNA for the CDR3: TGCAGTGCCAAACCGGGACAGGGGTTCAGTGAAAAACTGTTTTTT.

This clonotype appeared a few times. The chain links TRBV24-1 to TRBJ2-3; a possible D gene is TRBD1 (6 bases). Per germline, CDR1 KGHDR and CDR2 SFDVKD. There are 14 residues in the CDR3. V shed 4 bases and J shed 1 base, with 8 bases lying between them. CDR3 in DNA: TGTGCCACCAGTGACCGGACAGGCACAGATACGCAGTATTTT. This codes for CATSDRTGTDTQYF.

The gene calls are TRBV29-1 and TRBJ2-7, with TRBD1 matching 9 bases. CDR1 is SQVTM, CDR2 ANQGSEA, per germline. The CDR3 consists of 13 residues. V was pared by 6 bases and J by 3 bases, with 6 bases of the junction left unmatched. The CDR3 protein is CSVQVDRGYEQYF. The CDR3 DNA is TGCAGCGTCCAAGTGGACAGGGGCTACGAGCAGTACTTC.

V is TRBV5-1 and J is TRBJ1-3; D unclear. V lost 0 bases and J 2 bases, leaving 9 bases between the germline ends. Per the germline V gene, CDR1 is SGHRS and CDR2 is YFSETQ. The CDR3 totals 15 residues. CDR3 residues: CASSLEFGAGNTIYF. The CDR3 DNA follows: TGCGCCAGCAGCTTGGAGTTTGGGGCTGGAAACACCATATATTTT.

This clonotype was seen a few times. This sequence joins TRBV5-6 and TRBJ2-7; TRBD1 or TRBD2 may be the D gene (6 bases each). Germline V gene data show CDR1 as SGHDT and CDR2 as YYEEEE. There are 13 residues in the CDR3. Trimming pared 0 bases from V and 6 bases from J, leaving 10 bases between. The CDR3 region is CASSLEGGLEQYF. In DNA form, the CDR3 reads TGTGCCAGCAGCTTGGAAGGGGGACTCGAGCAGTACTTC.